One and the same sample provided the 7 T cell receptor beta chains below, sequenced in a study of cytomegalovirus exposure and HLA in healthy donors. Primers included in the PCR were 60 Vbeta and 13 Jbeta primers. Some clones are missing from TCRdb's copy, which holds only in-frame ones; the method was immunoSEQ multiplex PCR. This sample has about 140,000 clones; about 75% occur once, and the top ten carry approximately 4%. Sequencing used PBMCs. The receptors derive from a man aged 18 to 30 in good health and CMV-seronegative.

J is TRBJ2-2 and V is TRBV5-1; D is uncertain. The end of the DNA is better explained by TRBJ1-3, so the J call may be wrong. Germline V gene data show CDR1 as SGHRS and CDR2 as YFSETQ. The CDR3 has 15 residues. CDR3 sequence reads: CASSLDSFTGNTIYF. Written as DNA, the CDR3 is TGCGCCAGCAGCTTGGACAGTTTTACTGGAAACACCATATATTTT.

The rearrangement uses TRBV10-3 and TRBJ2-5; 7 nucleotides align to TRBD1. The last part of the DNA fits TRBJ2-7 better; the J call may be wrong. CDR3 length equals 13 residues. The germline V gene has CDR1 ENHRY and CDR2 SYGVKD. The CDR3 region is CAISEAGGYEQYF. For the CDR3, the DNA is TGTGCCATCAGTGAGGCAGGGGGCTACGAGCAGTACTTC.

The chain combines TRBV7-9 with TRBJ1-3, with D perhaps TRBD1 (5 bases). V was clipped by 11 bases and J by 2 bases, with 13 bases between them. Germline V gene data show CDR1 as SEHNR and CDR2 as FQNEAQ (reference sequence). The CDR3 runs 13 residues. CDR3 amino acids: CARSVRAGNTIYF. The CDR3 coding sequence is TGTGCCCGCTCAGTCAGGGCTGGAAACACCATATATTTT.

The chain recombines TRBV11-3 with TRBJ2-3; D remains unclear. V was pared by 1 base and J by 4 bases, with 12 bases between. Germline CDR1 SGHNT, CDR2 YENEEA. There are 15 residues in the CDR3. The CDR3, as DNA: TGTGCCAGCAGCTTAGTAGGCGGCCGGGCAGATACGCAGTATTTT. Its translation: CASSLVGGRADTQYF.

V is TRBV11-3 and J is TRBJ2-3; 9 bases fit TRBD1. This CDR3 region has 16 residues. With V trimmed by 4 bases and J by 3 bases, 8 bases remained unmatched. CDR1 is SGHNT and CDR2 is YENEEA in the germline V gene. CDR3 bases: TGTGCCAGCAGCTCCCTTTGGGACAGGGCAACAGATACGCAGTATTTT. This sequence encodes CASSSLWDRATDTQYF.

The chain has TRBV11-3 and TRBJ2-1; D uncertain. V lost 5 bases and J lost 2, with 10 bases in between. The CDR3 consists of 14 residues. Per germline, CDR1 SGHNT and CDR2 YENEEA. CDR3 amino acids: CASSHLYTYNEQFF. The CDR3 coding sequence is TGTGCCAGCAGCCATCTGTACACCTACAATGAGCAGTTCTTC.

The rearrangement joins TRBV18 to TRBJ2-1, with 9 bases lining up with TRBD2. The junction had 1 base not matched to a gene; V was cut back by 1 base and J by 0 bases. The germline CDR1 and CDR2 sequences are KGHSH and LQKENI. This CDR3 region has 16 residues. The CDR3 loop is CASSPQAGGSYNEQFF. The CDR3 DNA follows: TGTGCCAGCTCACCACAAGCGGGAGGCTCCTACAATGAGCAGTTCTTC.